One and the same sample provided the 5 T cell receptor beta chains below, sequenced in a study of PD-1 blockade in classical Hodgkin lymphoma. Only in-frame clones appear in the TCRdb table, and some are missing; sequencing was by immunoSEQ multiplex PCR. The sample lists about 4,700 clones; approximately 66% were seen once. Every patient had relapsed following autologous stem cell transplantation, and cohorts differed in brentuximab vedotin exposure. Here the sequenced sample was peripheral blood mononuclear cells (PBMCs), taken before the second cycle of nivolumab. The receptor source for this set is a human donor with classical Hodgkin lymphoma.

The chain joins TRBV27 to TRBJ2-1; TRBD2 aligns across 9 bases. The CDR3 sequence is 17 residues long. From germline, CDR1 is MNHEY and CDR2 SMNVEV (reference sequence). J was trimmed by 0 bases and V by 5 bases; bases with no gene match: 8. CDR3 sequence: CASSPGRLAASYNEQFF. The DNA for the CDR3 is TGTGCCAGCAGTCCCGGTCGACTAGCGGCCTCCTACAATGAGCAGTTCTTC.

This clone has a handful of counts. V is TRBV4-2 and J is TRBJ2-2; TRBD2 matches at 15 bases. Looked up from germline, CDR1 is LGHNA and CDR2 is YNFKEQ. This CDR3 is built from 18 residues. Unmatched junction bases numbered 8, after V lost 4 bases and J lost 5 bases. CDR3 loop: CASSRGLAGGPRTGELFF. In DNA, the CDR3 is TGTGCCAGCAGCCGGGGACTAGCGGGGGGCCCGAGGACCGGGGAGCTGTTTTTT.

This rearrangement joins TRBV27 to TRBJ2-2; TRBD2 might be the D (5 bases). The CDR3 is 15 amino acids. V was clipped by 4 bases and J by 1 base, with 10 bases between them. Germline loops: CDR1 MNHEY, CDR2 SMNVEV (reference sequence). CDR3 bases: TGTGCCAGCAGTTATTATGGAGGGAACACCGGGGAGCTGTTTTTT. Protein product: CASSYYGGNTGELFF.

CDR3 sequence (DNA): TGCGCCAGCAGCTGGGAAGTCGGTTACGAGCAGTACTTC. Protein sequence: CASSWEVGYEQYF. The chain employs TRBV5-1 and TRBJ2-7; D gene unclear. Per the germline V gene, CDR1 is SGHRS and CDR2 is YFSETQ. V lost 3 bases, J lost 4 bases, and 11 bases lay in between. The CDR3 is 13 amino acids.

V gene TRBV28 combines with J gene TRBJ2-7; D is ambiguous. This CDR3 is 11 amino acids long. V was pared by 3 bases and J by 4 bases, with 4 bases between. Germline assignment: CDR1 MDHEN and CDR2 SYDVKM. The CDR3 nucleotides are TGTGCCAGCAGTTTCGCTTACGAGCAGTACTTC. It yields the protein CASSFAYEQYF.